This T cell receptor (beta chain) is drawn from a study of PD-1 blockade in classical Hodgkin lymphoma. Per the germline V gene, CDR1 is MNHEY and CDR2 is SMNVEV (reference sequence). This CDR3 contains 15 residues. V shed 0 bases and J shed 3 bases, with 11 bases lying between them. The table came from immunoSEQ multiplex PCR; TCRdb's copy has only in-frame clones and leaves some out. The repertoire consists of 55,000 to 60,000 clones, with about 91% occurring once and the leading ten covering under 11%. Brentuximab vedotin exposure varied among the patients, all of whom had relapsed after autologous stem cell transplantation.

This TCR derives from a human donor with classical Hodgkin lymphoma. The V and J genes are TRBV27 and TRBJ1-1; TRBD1 is a possible D gene (5 bases). Sequences were derived from peripheral blood mononuclear cells (PBMCs), sampled before the second cycle of nivolumab. The CDR3 protein is CASSLSRGLDTEAFF. In DNA, the CDR3 is TGTGCCAGCAGTTTATCGCGGGGACTGGACACTGAAGCTTTCTTT.